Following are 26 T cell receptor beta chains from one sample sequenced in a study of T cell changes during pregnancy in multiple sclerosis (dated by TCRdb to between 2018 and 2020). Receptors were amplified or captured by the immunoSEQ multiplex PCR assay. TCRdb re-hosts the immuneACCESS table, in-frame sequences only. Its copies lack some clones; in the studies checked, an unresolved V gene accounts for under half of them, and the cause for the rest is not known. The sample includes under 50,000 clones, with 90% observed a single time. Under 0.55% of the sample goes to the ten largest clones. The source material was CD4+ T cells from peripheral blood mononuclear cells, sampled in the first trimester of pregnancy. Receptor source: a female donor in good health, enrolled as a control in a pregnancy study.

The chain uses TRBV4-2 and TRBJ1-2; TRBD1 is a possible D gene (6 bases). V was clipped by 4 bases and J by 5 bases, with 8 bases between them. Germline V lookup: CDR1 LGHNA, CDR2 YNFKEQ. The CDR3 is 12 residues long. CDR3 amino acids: CASSPGQYGYTF. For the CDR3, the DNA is TGTGCCAGCAGCCCGGGACAATATGGCTACACCTTC.

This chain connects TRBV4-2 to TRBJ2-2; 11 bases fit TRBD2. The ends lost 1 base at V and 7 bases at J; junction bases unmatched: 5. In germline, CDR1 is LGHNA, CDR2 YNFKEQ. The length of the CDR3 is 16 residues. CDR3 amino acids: CASSQGQTSGNGELFF. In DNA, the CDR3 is TGTGCCAGCAGCCAAGGGCAGACTAGCGGGAACGGGGAGCTGTTTTTT.

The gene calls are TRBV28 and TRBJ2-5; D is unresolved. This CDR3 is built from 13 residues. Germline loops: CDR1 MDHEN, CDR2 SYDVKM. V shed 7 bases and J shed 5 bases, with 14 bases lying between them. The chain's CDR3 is CASIDRPRETQYF. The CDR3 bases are TGTGCCAGCATCGACCGGCCCAGGGAGACCCAGTACTTC.

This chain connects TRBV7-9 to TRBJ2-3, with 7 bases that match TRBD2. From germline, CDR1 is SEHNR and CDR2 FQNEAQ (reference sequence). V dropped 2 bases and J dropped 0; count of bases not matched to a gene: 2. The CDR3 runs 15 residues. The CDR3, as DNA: TGTGCCAGCAGCTTATGGCGGGGGAGCACAGATACGCAGTATTTT. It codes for CASSLWRGSTDTQYF. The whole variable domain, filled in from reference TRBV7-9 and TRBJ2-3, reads DTGVSQNPRHKITKRGQNVTFRCDPISEHNRLYWYRQTLGQGPEFLTYFQNEAQLEKSRLLSDRFSAERPKGSFSTLEIQRTEQGDSAMYLCASSLWRGSTDTQYFGPGTRLTVL.

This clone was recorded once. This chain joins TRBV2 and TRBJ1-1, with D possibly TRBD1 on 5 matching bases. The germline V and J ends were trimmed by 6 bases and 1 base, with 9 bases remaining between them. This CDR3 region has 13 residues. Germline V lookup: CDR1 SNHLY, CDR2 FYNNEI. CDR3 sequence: CASRGRENTEAFF. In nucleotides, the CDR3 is TGTGCCAGCAGGGGCAGGGAGAACACTGAAGCTTTCTTT. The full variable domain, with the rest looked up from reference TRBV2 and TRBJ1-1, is EPEVTQTPSHQVTQMGQEVILRCVPISNHLYFYWYRQILGQKVEFLVSFYNNEISEKSEIFDDQFSVERPDGSNFTLKIRSTKLEDSAMYFCASRGRENTEAFFGQGTRLTVV.

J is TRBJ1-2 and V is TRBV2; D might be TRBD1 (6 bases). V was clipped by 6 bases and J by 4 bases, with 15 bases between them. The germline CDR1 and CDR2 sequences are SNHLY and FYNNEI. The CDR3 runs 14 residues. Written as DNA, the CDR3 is TGTGCCAGCAGGCGCTCTCAGGACAGCTATGGCTACACCTTC. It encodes CASRRSQDSYGYTF.

The CDR3 region is CASSDGRSGQPQHF. The CDR3 DNA follows: TGTGCCAGCAGTGACGGCCGGTCGGGTCAGCCCCAGCATTTT. This chain uses TRBV2 with TRBJ1-5, with D unresolved. Deletions cut 3 bases from V and 6 bases from J, with 12 bases between. Germline lookup yields CDR1 SNHLY and CDR2 FYNNEI. The CDR3 runs to 14 residues.

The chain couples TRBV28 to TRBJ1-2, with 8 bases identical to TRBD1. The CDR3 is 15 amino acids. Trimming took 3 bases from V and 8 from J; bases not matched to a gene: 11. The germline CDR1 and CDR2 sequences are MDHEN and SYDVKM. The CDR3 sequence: CASSFSGGQVTGYTF. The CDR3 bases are TGTGCCAGCAGTTTCTCGGGGGGACAGGTCACGGGCTACACCTTC.

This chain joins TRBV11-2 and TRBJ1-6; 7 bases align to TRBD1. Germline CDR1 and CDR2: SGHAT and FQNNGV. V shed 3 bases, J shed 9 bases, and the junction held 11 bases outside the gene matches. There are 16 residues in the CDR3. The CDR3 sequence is CASSFRGQPPSSPLHF. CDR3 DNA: TGTGCCAGCAGCTTCAGGGGACAGCCTCCCAGTTCACCCCTCCACTTT.

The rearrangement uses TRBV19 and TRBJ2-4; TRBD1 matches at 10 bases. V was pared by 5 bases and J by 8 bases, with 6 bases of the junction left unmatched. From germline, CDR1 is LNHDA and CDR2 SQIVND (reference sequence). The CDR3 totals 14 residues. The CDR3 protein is CASSWGQGRDIQYF. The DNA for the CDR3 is TGTGCCAGTAGTTGGGGACAGGGGAGGGACATTCAGTACTTC.

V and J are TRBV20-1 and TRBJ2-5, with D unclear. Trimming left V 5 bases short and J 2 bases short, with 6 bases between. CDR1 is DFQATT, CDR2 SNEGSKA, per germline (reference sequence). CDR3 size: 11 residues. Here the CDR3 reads CSAGQQETQYF. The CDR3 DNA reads TGCAGTGCTGGGCAGCAAGAGACCCAGTACTTC.

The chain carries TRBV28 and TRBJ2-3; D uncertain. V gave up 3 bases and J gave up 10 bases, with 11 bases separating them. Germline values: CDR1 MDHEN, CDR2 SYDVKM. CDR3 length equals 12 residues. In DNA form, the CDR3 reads TGTGCCAGCAGTTTTTCTTCTGTCGCGCAGTATTTT. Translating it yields CASSFSSVAQYF.

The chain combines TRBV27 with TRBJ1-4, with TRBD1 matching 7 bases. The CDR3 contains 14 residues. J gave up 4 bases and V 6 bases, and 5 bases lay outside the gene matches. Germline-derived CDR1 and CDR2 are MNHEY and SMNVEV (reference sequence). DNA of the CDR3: TGTGCCAGCAGACGTACAGGGGTTAATGAAAAACTGTTTTTT. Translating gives CASRRTGVNEKLFF.

CDR3 in DNA: TGTGCCAGCAGCCAGCAGGGAGGTAGTGGCTACACCTTC. Protein product: CASSQQGGSGYTF. The chain has TRBV6-4 and TRBJ1-2; possibly TRBD1 for D (5 bases). Per germline, CDR1 MRHNA and CDR2 SNTAGT. The CDR3 consists of 13 residues. V shed 6 bases and J shed 7 bases, with 15 bases lying between them.

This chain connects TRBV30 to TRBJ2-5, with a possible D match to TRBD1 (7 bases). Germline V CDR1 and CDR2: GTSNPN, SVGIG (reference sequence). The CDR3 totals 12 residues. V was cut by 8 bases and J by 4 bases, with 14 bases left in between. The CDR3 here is CARDSGGETQYF. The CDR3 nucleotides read TGTGCCCGGGACTCAGGGGGAGAGACCCAGTACTTC.

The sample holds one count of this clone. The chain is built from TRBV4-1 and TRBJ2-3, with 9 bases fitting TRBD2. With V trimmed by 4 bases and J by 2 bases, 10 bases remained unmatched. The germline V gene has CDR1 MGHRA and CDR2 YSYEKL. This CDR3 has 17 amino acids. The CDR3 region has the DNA TGCGCCAGCAGCCTCGCGGCGGCGGGGGGGCCCACAGATACGCAGTATTTT. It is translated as CASSLAAAGGPTDTQYF.

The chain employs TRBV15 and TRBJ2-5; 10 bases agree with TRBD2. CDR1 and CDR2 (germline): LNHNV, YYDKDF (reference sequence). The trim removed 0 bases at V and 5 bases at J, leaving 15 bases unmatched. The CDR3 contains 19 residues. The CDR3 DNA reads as TGTGCCACCAGCAGAGATCGAACTAGCGGGACAGCCCGCCGGGAGACCCAGTACTTC. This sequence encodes CATSRDRTSGTARRETQYF.

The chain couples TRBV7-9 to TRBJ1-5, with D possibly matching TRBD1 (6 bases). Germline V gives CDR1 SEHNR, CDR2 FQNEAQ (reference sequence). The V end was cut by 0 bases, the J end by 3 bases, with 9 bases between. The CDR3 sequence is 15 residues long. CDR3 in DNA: TGTGCCAGCAGCTTAGCTGGGGGCCCCAATCAGCCCCAGCATTTT. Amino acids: CASSLAGGPNQPQHF.

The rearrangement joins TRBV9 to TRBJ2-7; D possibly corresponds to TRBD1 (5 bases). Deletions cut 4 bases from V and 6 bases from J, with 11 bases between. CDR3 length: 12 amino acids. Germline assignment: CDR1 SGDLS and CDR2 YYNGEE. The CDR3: CASSPDSAEQYF. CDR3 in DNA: TGTGCCAGCAGCCCCGACAGTGCCGAGCAGTACTTC.

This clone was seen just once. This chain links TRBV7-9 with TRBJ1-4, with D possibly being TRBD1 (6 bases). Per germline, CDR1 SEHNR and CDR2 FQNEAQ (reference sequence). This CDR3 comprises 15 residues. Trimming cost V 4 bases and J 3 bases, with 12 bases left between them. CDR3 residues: CASSSSGAPNEKLFF. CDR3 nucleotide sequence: TGTGCCAGCAGCTCCTCAGGGGCGCCTAATGAAAAACTGTTTTTT.

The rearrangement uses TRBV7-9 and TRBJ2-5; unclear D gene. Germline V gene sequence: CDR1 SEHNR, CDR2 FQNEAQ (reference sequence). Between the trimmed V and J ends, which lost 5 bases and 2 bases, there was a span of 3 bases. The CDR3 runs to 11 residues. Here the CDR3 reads CASSPQETQYF. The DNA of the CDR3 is TGTGCCAGCAGCCCACAAGAGACCCAGTACTTC. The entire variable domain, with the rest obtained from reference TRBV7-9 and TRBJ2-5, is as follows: DTGVSQNPRHKITKRGQNVTFRCDPISEHNRLYWYRQTLGQGPEFLTYFQNEAQLEKSRLLSDRFSAERPKGSFSTLEIQRTEQGDSAMYLCASSPQETQYFGPGTRLLVL.

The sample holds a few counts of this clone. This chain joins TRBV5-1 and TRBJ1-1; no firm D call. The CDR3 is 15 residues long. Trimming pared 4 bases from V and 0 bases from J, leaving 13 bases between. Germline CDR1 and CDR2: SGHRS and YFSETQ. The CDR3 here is CASSLSTAMNTEAFF. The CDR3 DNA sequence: TGCGCCAGCAGCCTGTCGACTGCTATGAACACTGAAGCTTTCTTT.

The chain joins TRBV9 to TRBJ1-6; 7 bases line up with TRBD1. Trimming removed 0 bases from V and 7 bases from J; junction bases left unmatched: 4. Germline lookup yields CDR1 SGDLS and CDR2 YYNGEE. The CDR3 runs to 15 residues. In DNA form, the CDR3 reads TGTGCCAGCAGCGTAGAGGGACAGCGGAATTCACCCCTCCACTTT. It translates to CASSVEGQRNSPLHF. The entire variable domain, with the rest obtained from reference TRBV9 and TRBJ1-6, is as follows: DSGVTQTPKHLITATGQRVTLRCSPRSGDLSVYWYQQSLDQGLQFLIQYYNGEERAKGNILERFSAQQFPDLHSELNLSSLELGDSALYFCASSVEGQRNSPLHFGNGTRLTVT.

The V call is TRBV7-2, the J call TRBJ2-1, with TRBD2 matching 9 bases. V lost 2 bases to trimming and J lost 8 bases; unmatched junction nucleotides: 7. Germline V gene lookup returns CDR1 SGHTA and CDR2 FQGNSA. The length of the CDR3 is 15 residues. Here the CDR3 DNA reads TGTGCCAGCAGCTTAACTCGCGGGGGGGCCGATGAGCAGTTCTTC. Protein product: CASSLTRGGADEQFF.

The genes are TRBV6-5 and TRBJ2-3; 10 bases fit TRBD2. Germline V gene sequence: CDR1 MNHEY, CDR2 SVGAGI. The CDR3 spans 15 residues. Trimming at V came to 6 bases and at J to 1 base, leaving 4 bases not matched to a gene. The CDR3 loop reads CASSLSGGRTDTQYF. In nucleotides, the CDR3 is TGTGCCAGCAGCCTTAGCGGGGGGCGCACAGATACGCAGTATTTT.

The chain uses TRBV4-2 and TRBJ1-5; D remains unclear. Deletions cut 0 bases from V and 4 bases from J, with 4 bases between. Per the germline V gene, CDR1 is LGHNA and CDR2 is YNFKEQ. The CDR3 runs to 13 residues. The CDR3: CASSQDLNQPQHF. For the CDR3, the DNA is TGTGCCAGCAGCCAAGATCTAAATCAGCCCCAGCATTTT.